This T cell receptor beta chain was sequenced during a study of T cell responses to AZD1222 COVID-19 vaccine. Looking at the study overall: Whether given at about 4 or about 12 weeks, second doses were pooled.

Trimming cost V 2 bases and J 7 bases; bases outside gene matches: 12. The CDR3 runs 17 residues. Germline V gene data show CDR1 as SGHRS and CDR2 as YFSETQ. Data came from immunoSEQ multiplex PCR; TCRdb stores just in-frame clones and leaves some out. The data hold about 260,000 clones, with 93% observed a single time. V usage is TRBV5-1 and J usage is TRBJ2-2, with 9 bases aligning to TRBD2. The TCR comes from an adult in good health. The sample consisted of peripheral blood, taken on day 0 of AZD1222 vaccination. CDR3 nucleotide sequence: TGCGCCAGCAGCTTTCTGGGCAGCGGGGGGACCGGCGGGGAGCTGTTTTTT. It translates to CASSFLGSGGTGGELFF.